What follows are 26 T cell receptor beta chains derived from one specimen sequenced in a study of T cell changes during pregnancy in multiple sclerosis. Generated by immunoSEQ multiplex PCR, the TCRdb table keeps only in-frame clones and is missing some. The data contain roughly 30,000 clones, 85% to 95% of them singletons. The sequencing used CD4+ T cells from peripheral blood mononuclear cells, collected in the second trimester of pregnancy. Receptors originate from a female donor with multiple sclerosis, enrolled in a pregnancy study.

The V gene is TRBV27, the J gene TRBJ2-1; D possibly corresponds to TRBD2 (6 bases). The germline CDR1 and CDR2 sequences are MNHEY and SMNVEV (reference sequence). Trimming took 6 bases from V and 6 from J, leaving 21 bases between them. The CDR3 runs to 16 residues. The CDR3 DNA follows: TGTGCCAGCAGAGCCCAAACTAGCTTAAACGTCAATGAGCAGTTCTTC. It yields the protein CASRAQTSLNVNEQFF.

The DNA of the CDR3 is TGCGCCAGCAGTGAGGGGGGGACTGGCTCTGGAAACACCATATATTTT. Translated, it gives CASSEGGTGSGNTIYF. V and J are TRBV10-1 and TRBJ1-3; D might be TRBD1 (5 bases). Germline values: CDR1 WNHNN, CDR2 SYGVQD (reference sequence). Between the trimmed V and J ends, which lost 2 bases and 0 bases, there was a span of 11 bases. This CDR3 spans 16 amino acids.

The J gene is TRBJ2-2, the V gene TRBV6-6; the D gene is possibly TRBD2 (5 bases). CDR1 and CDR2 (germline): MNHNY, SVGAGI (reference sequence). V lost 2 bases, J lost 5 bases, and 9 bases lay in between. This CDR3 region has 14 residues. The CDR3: CASSYPRGTGELFF. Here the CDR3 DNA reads TGTGCCAGCAGTTACCCTCGGGGAACCGGGGAGCTGTTTTTT.

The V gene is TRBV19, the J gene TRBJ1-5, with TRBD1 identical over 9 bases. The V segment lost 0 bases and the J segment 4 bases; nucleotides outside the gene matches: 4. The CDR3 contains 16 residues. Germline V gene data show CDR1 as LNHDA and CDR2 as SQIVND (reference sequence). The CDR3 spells CASSIETGTGNQPQHF. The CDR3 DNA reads TGTGCCAGTAGTATAGAAACCGGGACAGGGAATCAGCCCCAGCATTTT.

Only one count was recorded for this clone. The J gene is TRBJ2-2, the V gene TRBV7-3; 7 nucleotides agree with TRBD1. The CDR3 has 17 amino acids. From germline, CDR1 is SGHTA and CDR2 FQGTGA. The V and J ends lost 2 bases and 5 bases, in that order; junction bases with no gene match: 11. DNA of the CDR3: TGTGCCAGCAGCTTAGCCCCACCCCCACAGGGGACCGGGGAGCTGTTTTTT. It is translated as CASSLAPPPQGTGELFF.

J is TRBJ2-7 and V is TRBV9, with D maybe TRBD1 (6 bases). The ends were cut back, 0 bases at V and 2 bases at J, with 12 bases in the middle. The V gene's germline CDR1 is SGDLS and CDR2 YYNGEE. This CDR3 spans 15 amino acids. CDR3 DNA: TGTGCCAGCAGCGTAGAACAGGGAGACCCCTACGAGCAGTACTTC. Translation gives CASSVEQGDPYEQYF. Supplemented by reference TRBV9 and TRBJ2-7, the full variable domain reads DSGVTQTPKHLITATGQRVTLRCSPRSGDLSVYWYQQSLDQGLQFLIQYYNGEERAKGNILERFSAQQFPDLHSELNLSSLELGDSALYFCASSVEQGDPYEQYFGPGTRLTVT.

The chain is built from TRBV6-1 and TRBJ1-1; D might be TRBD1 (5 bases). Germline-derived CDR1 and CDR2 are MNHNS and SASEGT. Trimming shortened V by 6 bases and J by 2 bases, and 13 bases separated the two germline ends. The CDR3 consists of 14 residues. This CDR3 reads CASSARQQNTEAFF. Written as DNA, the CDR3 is TGTGCCAGCAGCGCTAGACAGCAAAACACTGAAGCTTTCTTT.

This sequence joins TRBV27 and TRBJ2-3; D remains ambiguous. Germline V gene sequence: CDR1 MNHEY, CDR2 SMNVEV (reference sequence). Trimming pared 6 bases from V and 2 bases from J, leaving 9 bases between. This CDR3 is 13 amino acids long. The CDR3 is CASSLRYTDTQYF. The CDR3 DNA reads TGTGCCAGCAGCCTTAGATACACAGATACGCAGTATTTT.

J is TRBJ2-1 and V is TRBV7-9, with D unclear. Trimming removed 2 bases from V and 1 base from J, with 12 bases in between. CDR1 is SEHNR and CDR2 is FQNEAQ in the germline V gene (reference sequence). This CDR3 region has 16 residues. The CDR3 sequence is CASSLYGAPSYNEQFF. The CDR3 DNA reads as TGTGCCAGCAGCTTATACGGAGCCCCTTCCTACAATGAGCAGTTCTTC.

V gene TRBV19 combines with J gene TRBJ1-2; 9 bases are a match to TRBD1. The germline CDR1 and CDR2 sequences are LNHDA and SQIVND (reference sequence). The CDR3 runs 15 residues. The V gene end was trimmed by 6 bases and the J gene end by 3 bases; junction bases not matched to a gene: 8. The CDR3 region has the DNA TGTGCCAGTAGCCGTACCGGGACAGGGCACTATGGCTACACCTTC. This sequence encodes CASSRTGTGHYGYTF.

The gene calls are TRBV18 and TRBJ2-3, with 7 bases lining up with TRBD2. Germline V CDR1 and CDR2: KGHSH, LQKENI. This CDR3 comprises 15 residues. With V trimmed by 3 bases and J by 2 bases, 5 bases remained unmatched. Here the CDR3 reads CASSPLAEATDTQYF. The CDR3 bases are TGTGCCAGCTCACCCCTAGCGGAAGCCACAGATACGCAGTATTTT.

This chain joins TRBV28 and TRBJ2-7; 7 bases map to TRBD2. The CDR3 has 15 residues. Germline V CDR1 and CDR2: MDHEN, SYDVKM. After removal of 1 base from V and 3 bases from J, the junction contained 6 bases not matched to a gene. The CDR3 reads CASSLLGLADYEQYF. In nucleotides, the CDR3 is TGTGCCAGCAGTTTATTGGGGCTAGCGGACTACGAGCAGTACTTC. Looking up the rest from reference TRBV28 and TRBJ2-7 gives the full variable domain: DVKVTQSSRYLVKRTGEKVFLECVQDMDHENMFWYRQDPGLGLRLIYFSYDVKMKEKGDIPEGYSVSREKKERFSLILESASTNQTSMYLCASSLLGLADYEQYFGPGTRLTVT.

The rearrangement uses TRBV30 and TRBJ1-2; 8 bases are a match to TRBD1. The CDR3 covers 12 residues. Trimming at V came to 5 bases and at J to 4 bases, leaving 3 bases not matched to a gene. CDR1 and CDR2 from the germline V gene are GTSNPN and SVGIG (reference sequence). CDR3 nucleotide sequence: TGTGCCTGGGCTGGACAGGGCTATGGCTACACCTTC. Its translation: CAWAGQGYGYTF.

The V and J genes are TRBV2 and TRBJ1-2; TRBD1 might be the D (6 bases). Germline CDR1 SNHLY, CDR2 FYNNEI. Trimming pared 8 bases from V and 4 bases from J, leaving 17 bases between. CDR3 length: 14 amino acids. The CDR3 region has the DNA TGTGCCAGCTCACCGGAGACAGGAATCTATGGCTACACCTTC. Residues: CASSPETGIYGYTF.

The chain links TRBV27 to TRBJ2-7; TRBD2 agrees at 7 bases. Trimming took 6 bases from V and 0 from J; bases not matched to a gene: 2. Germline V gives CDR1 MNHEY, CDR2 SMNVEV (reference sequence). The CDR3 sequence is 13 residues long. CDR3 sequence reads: CASSRDYSYEQYF. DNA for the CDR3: TGTGCCAGCAGCCGGGACTACTCCTACGAGCAGTACTTC.

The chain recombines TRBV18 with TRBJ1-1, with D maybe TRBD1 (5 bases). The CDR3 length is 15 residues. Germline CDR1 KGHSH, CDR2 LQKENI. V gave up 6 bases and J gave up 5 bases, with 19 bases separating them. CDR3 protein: CASSEKSQGGTEAFF. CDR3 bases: TGTGCCAGCTCGGAAAAATCTCAGGGCGGAACTGAAGCTTTCTTT.

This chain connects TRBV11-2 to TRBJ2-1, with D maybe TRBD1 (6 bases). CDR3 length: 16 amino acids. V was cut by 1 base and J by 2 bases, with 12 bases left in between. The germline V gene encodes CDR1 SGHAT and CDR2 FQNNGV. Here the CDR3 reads CASSLGGHAPYNEQFF. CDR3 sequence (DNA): TGTGCCAGCAGCTTAGGGGGACACGCTCCCTACAATGAGCAGTTCTTC.

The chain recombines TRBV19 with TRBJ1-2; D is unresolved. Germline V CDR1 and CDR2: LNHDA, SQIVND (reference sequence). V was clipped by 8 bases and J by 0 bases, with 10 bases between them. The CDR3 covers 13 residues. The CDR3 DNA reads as TGTGCCAGTCGCGGTGGAGCTAACTATGGCTACACCTTC. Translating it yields CASRGGANYGYTF.

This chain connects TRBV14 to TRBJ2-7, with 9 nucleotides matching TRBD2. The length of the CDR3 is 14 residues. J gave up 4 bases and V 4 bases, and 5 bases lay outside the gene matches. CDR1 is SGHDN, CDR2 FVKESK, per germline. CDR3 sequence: CASSRPGLAYEQYF. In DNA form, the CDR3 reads TGTGCCAGCAGCCGACCGGGACTAGCTTACGAGCAGTACTTC. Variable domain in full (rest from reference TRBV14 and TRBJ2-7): EAGVTQFPSHSVIEKGQTVTLRCDPISGHDNLYWYRRVMGKEIKFLLHFVKESKQDESGMPNNRFLAERTGGTYSTLKVQPAELEDSGVYFCASSRPGLAYEQYFGPGTRLTVT.

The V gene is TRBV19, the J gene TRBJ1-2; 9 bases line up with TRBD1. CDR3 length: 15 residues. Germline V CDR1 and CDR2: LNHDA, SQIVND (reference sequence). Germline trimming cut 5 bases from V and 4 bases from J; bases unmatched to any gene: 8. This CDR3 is CASSFPTGGVYGYTF. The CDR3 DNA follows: TGTGCCAGTAGTTTTCCGACAGGGGGTGTCTATGGCTACACCTTC.

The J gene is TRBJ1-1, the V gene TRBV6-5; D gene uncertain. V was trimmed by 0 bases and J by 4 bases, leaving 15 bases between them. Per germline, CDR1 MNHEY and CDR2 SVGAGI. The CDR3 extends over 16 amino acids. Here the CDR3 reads CASSYSYSRTGTEAFF. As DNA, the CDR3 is TGTGCCAGCAGTTACTCGTATTCGCGGACTGGCACTGAAGCTTTCTTT.

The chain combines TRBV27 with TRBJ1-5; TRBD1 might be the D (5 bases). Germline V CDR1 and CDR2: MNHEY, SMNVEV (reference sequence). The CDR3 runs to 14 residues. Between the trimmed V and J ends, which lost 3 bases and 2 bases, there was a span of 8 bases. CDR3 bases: TGTGCCAGCAGTTTCTGGGGGGGCAATCAGCCCCAGCATTTT. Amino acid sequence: CASSFWGGNQPQHF.

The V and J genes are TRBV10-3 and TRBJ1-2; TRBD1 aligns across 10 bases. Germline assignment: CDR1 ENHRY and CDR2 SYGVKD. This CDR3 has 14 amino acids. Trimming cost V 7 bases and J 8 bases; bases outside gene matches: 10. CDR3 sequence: CAITPRQGAGGYTF. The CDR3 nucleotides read TGTGCCATCACTCCGAGACAGGGGGCTGGAGGCTACACCTTC.

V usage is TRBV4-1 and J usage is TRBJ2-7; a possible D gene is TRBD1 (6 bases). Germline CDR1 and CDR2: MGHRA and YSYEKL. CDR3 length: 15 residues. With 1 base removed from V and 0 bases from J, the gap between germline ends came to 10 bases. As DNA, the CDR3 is TGCGCCAGCAGCCAAGTGGGGGCGAGCTCCTACGAGCAGTACTTC. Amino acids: CASSQVGASSYEQYF.

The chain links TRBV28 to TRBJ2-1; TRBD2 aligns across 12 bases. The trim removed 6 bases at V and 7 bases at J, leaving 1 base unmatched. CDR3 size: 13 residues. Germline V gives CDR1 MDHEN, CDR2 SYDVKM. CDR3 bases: TGTGCCAGCAGGACTAGCGGGAGAAATGAGCAGTTCTTC. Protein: CASRTSGRNEQFF.

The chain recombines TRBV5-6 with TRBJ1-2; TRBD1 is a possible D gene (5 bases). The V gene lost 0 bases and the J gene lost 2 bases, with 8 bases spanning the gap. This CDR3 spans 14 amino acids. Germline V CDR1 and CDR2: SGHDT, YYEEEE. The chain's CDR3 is CASSLGGVNYGYTF. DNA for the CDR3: TGTGCCAGCAGCTTGGGGGGGGTAAACTATGGCTACACCTTC.